A single sample gave rise to the 10 T cell receptor beta chains below, sequenced in a study of tumor-infiltrating lymphocytes in localized non-small cell lung cancer. Clones were read by immunoSEQ multiplex PCR, and TCRdb kept only the in-frame ones, dropping some. The profile shows 20,000 to 25,000 clones, roughly 64% of them singletons. The specimen was lung tumor tissue. Every receptor here comes from a human donor with non-small cell lung cancer.

The chain uses TRBV6-1 and TRBJ2-5; D may be TRBD2 (6 bases). Germline V gene lookup returns CDR1 MNHNS and CDR2 SASEGT. The CDR3 is made up of 12 amino acids. V lost 10 bases, J lost 5 bases, and 14 bases lay in between. CDR3 nucleotide sequence: TGTGCCACCTTTAGTGGGGGGGAGACCCAGTACTTC. Translated, it gives CATFSGGETQYF.

This chain joins TRBV2 and TRBJ2-5, with TRBD1 matching 7 bases. The end of the DNA aligns better with TRBJ2-7, so the J call may be wrong. The CDR3 is 14 residues long. From germline, CDR1 is SNHLY and CDR2 FYNNEI. This CDR3 reads CASSAGQAPYEQYF. The CDR3 region has the DNA TGTGCCAGCAGTGCCGGACAGGCCCCCTACGAGCAGTACTTC.

This chain uses TRBV30 with TRBJ1-1, with D possibly matching TRBD1 (5 bases). This CDR3 has 13 amino acids. The germline V gene encodes CDR1 GTSNPN and CDR2 SVGIG (reference sequence). The V gene lost 0 bases and the J gene lost 5 bases, with 10 bases spanning the gap. The CDR3 nucleotides read TGTGCCTGGAGTGTTCGGGGACGGACTGAAGCTTTCTTT. Translating gives CAWSVRGRTEAFF.

This clone was detected a few times. The chain couples TRBV15 to TRBJ1-1; no clear D. Germline loops: CDR1 LNHNV, CDR2 YYDKDF (reference sequence). Trimming cost V 6 bases and J 0 bases, with 5 bases left between them. CDR3 length: 12 amino acids. CDR3 nucleotide sequence: TGTGCCACCAGTGAGATGAACACTGAAGCTTTCTTT. This gives the protein CATSEMNTEAFF.

The V call is TRBV9, the J call TRBJ2-5, with TRBD1 identical over 7 bases. There are 16 residues in the CDR3. The trim removed 0 bases at V and 2 bases at J, leaving 7 bases unmatched. Per the germline V gene, CDR1 is SGDLS and CDR2 is YYNGEE. The DNA for the CDR3 is TGTGCCAGCAGCGTAGAGGGACAGTCCCGACAAGAGACCCAGTACTTC. Translated, it gives CASSVEGQSRQETQYF.

The J gene is TRBJ2-1, the V gene TRBV15, with no clear D. Germline V gene sequence: CDR1 LNHNV, CDR2 YYDKDF (reference sequence). The germline V and J ends were trimmed by 0 bases and 10 bases, with 10 bases remaining between them. This CDR3 is 13 amino acids long. As DNA, the CDR3 is TGTGCCACCAGCAGAGATGAAGTGCAGGAGCAGTTCTTC. This codes for CATSRDEVQEQFF.

This clone showed up just a few times. The gene calls are TRBV5-1 and TRBJ1-2; D gene ambiguous. Germline CDR1 SGHRS, CDR2 YFSETQ. V was clipped by 2 bases and J by 7 bases, with 15 bases between them. This CDR3 is 14 amino acids long. CDR3 in DNA: TGCGCCAGCAGCTTTGAGGGCCTGGGCGGTGGCTACACCTTC. Protein product: CASSFEGLGGGYTF.

This rearrangement joins TRBV25-1 to TRBJ2-1, with 8 bases identical to TRBD2. Germline assignment: CDR1 MGHDK and CDR2 SYGVNS. J was trimmed by 2 bases and V by 5 bases; bases with no gene match: 11. The CDR3 is 17 amino acids. CDR3 bases: TGTGCCAGCAGTCCACGCGGTAGCGGGATCCCCTACAATGAGCAGTTCTTC. Protein: CASSPRGSGIPYNEQFF.

Here the CDR3 reads CASSFQGASSYEQYF. The CDR3 DNA reads TGTGCCAGCAGCTTTCAGGGGGCTTCATCCTACGAGCAGTACTTC. V and J are TRBV11-2 and TRBJ2-7; 8 positions agree with TRBD1. The CDR3 loop spans 15 amino acids. CDR1 and CDR2 (germline): SGHAT, FQNNGV. Germline trimming cut 3 bases from V and 1 base from J; bases unmatched to any gene: 5. Looking up the rest from reference TRBV11-2 and TRBJ2-7 gives the full variable domain: EAGVAQSPRYKIIEKRQSVAFWCNPISGHATLYWYQQILGQGPKLLIQFQNNGVVDDSQLPKDRFSAERLKGVDSTLKIQPAKLEDSAVYLCASSFQGASSYEQYFGPGTRLTVT.

The sample holds a few counts of this clone. This chain connects TRBV30 to TRBJ1-5; weak D call: TRBD1 (5 bases). This CDR3 contains 15 residues. Germline V gene lookup returns CDR1 GTSNPN and CDR2 SVGIG (reference sequence). V lost 1 base, J lost 0 bases, and 10 bases lay in between. DNA for the CDR3: TGTGCCTGGAGTGCGGGACCGATTAGCAATCAGCCCCAGCATTTT. Residues: CAWSAGPISNQPQHF.